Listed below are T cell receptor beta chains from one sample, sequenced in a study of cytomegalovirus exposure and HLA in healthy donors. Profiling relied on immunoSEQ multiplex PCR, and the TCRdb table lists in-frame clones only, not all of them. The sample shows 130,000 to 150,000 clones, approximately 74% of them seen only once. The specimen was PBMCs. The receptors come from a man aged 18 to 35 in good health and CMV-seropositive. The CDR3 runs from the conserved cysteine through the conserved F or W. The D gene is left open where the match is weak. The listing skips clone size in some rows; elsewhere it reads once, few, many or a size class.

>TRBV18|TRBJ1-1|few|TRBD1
TGTGCCAGCTCACCCTCTGAGACAGGGAGCACTGAAGCTTTCTTT
CASSPSETGSTEAFF
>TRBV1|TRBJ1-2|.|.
TGCACCAGCAGCCGGCCCCGGGGGACAGAGGTCTATGGCTACACCTTC
CTSSRPRGTEVYGYTF
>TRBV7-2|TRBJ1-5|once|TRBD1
TGTGCCAGCAGACCTTCAGGGGGCGGTCAGCCCCAGCATTTT
CASRPSGGGQPQHF
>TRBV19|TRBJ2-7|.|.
TGTGCCAGTAGTGGGGGACACCCATACGAGCAGTACTTC
CASSGGHPYEQYF
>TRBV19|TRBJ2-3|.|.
TGTGCCAGTAGTAACCTCCTGACAGCCTTCACAGATACGCAGTATTTT
CASSNLLTAFTDTQYF
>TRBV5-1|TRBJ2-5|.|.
TGCGCCAGCAGCTTGGAAGGGGGTGGGGAGACCCAGTACTTC
CASSLEGGGETQYF
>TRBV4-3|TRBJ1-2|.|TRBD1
TGCGCCAGCAGCCCGTCAGGGGGTTCTAACTATGGCTACACCTTC
CASSPSGGSNYGYTF
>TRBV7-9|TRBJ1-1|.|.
TGTGCCAGCAGCGCCGGTAAGGGGGTGGCAACTGAAGCTTTCTTT
CASSAGKGVATEAFF
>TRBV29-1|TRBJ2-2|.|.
TGCAGCGGGTCTGCGGGGACGAACACCGGGGAGCTGTTTTTT
CSGSAGTNTGELFF
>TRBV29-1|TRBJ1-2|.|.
TGCAGCGTTGTTGGGGGCGTCGGGGGAGGGTATGGCTACACCTTC
CSVVGGVGGGYGYTF
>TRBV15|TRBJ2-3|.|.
TGTGCCACCAGCAGAGATCTGGGGGCGGTGTTGACAGATACGCAGTATTTT
CATSRDLGAVLTDTQYF
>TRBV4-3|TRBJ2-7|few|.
TGCGCCAGCAGCCAAGATCTGGCGGGCCCTGCCTACGAGCAGTACTTC
CASSQDLAGPAYEQYF
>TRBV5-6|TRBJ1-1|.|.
TGTGCCAGCAGCCTACAGGTCCTGAACACTGAAGCTTTCTTT
CASSLQVLNTEAFF
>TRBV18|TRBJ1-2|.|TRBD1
TGTGCCAGCTCACCACCAACCAGGGGGATCGGCTACACCTTC
CASSPPTRGIGYTF
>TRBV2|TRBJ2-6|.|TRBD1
TGTGCCAGCAGTACCGACGGGACAGGGGCAGGTGGGGCCAACGTCCTGACTTTC
CASSTDGTGAGGANVLTF
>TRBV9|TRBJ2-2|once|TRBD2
TGTGCCAGCAGCGTAGAAGGACTAGCGGTCACCGGGGAGCTGTTTTTT
CASSVEGLAVTGELFF
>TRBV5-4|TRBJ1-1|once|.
TGTGCCAGCAGCCCCCCCCCTAGAGGGCCGGGGAACACTGAAGCTTTCTTT
CASSPPPRGPGNTEAFF
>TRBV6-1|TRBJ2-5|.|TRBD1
TGTGCCAGCAGTAATGGACAGGGGGCAGGGGGGAACTTC
CASSNGQGAGGNF
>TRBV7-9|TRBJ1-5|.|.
TGTGCCAGCAGCTTAGCACAGGGCGTCAATCAGCCCCAGCATTTT
CASSLAQGVNQPQHF
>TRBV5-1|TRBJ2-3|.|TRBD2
TGCGCCAGCAGCCCGTCGGGAGGGCGCACAGATACGCAGTATTTT
CASSPSGGRTDTQYF
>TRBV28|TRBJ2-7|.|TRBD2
TGTGCCAGCACCTATGGACTAGCCCCTCGGTACGAGCAGTACTTC
CASTYGLAPRYEQYF
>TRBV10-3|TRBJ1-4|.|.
TGTGCCATCAGTGAGTTAATGGGGGGAGCCGCAACTAATGAAAAACTGTTTTTT
CAISELMGGAATNEKLFF
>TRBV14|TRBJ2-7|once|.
TGTGCCAGCAGCCTGGGTTGGGGCAGTTCCTACGAGCAGTACTTC
CASSLGWGSSYEQYF
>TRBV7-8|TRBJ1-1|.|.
TGTGCCAGCACCCTGGGGCAGATGAACACTGAAGCTTTCTTT
CASTLGQMNTEAFF
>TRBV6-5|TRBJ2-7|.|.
TGTGCCAGTGCATACAGGGAGAGCTACGAGCAGTACTTC
CASAYRESYEQYF
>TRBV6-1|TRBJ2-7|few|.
TGTGCCAGCAGTGAACAGGGGCGAATTTTCTCCTACGAGCAGTACTTC
CASSEQGRIFSYEQYF
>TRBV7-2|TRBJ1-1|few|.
TGTGCCAGCAGCTCGTTCAGGCCCATGAACACTGAAGCTTTCTTT
CASSSFRPMNTEAFF
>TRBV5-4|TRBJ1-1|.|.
TGTGCCAGCAGCTTTCGGGGAGCAAACACTGAAGCTTTCTTT
CASSFRGANTEAFF
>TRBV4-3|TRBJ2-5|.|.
TGCGCCAGCAGCCGTAAATATAACCAAGAGACCCAGTACTTC
CASSRKYNQETQYF
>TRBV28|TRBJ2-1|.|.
TGTGCCAGCACTACTCCCTATAATGAGCAGTTCTTC
CASTTPYNEQFF
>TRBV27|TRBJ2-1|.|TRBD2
TGTGCCAGCAGTTTGTGGCGGGAGGGCCTTGTTGAGCAGTTCTTC
CASSLWREGLVEQFF
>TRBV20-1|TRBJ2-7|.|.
TGCAGTGCGCGGAGCGCCTACGAGCAGTACTTC
CSARSAYEQYF